This TCR beta chain is drawn from a study of human T cells and chemical hapten exposure. The V gene lost 5 bases and the J gene lost 2 bases, with 10 bases spanning the gap. The CDR3 is made up of 13 amino acids. Germline CDR1 and CDR2: MDHEN and SYDVKM. TCRdb ran MiXCR on the RACE reads and lists one entry per CDR3 protein. The top ten hold 2% to 3% of the sample, which has more than 250,000 distinct CDR3 sequences, about 9% seen once. The time point is: pre-sensitization, week 0. Indicated treatment: therapeutic diphenylcyclopropenone sensitization with weekly scalp DPC. This clonotype was seen more than once but under ten times.

The receptor's source is a woman aged 40-49 years with alopecia areata. Some clones in this sample may be carry-over from other donors' samples. Here the sequenced sample was whole blood, taken in connection with sensitization to the hapten diphenylcyclopropenone (DPC). J is TRBJ2-7 and V is TRBV28; D not certain. The CDR3 region is CASSPINTYEQYF. CDR3 coding DNA: TGTGCCAGCAGTCCGATAAATACCTACGAGCAGTACTTC.